Presented here are 13 T cell receptor beta chains from one specimen sequenced in a study of T cells after yellow fever vaccination. TCRdb ran MiXCR on the 5' RACE reads and lists one entry per CDR3 protein. The data show roughly 94,000 distinct CDR3 sequences, over 8% seen once. The source material was CD8+ T cells not binding an NS4B(214-222) dextramer, sorted from PBMCs, sampled more than 13 days after the first yellow fever vaccination. These receptors originate from a man aged 18 to 29 who received the YFV17D yellow fever vaccine.

This clonotype was found a few times. J is TRBJ2-5 and V is TRBV7-8; possibly TRBD2 for D (5 bases). Trimming removed 4 bases at V and 0 bases at J, with 12 bases between. CDR1 and CDR2 (germline): SGHVS, FQNEAQ. The CDR3 extends over 15 amino acids. CDR3 residues: CASSSQRLYQETQYF. CDR3 coding DNA: TGTGCCAGCAGCTCCCAGCGGTTGTACCAAGAGACCCAGTACTTC.

The chain carries TRBV6-6 and TRBJ2-7, with D possibly TRBD1 on 6 matching bases. From germline, CDR1 is MNHNY and CDR2 SVGAGI (reference sequence). This CDR3 is 13 amino acids long. V lost 5 bases and J 3 bases, leaving 11 bases between the germline ends. CDR3 loop: CASSQGQIYEQYV. CDR3 sequence (DNA): TGTGCCAGCAGTCAGGGGCAAATCTACGAGCAGTACGTC.

This clonotype came up many times. J is TRBJ2-7 and V is TRBV7-8, with D perhaps assigned TRBD1 or TRBD2 (7 bases each). Trimming removed 0 bases from V and 6 bases from J, with 18 bases in between. Germline V gene lookup returns CDR1 SGHVS and CDR2 FQNEAQ. This CDR3 is 16 amino acids long. The CDR3 spells CASSLAKGGGDLEQYF. CDR3 DNA: TGTGCCAGCAGCTTAGCGAAGGGAGGGGGCGACCTCGAGCAGTACTTC.

The V and J genes are TRBV12-3 or TRBV12-4 and TRBJ1-2, with D perhaps matching TRBD1 (6 bases). The ends were cut back, 9 bases at V and 5 bases at J, with 16 bases in the middle. CDR3 size: 13 residues. The CDR3 DNA follows: TGTGCCAGTTGCGGACAGCCTTCTTATGGCTACACCTTC. Its protein is CASCGQPSYGYTF.

This clonotype turned up a few times. The genes are TRBV5-1 and TRBJ2-3, with 7 bases matching TRBD1. The CDR3 has 13 amino acids. Per the germline V gene, CDR1 is SGHRS and CDR2 is YFSETQ. Trimming at V came to 6 bases and at J to 2 bases, leaving 3 bases not matched to a gene. The CDR3: CASNTGVTDTQYF. The CDR3 nucleotides read TGCGCCAGCAACACAGGGGTCACAGATACGCAGTATTTT.

The rearrangement links TRBV28 to TRBJ1-5, with D unclear. V shed 6 bases and J shed 2 bases, with 14 bases lying between them. Looked up from germline, CDR1 is MDHEN and CDR2 is SYDVKM. The CDR3 consists of 15 residues. Here the CDR3 DNA reads TGTGCCAGCAGCTACATCGAACCTGGCAATCAGCCCCAGCATTTT. Its protein product is CASSYIEPGNQPQHF.

The genes are TRBV5-1 and TRBJ1-1, with D perhaps TRBD1 (5 bases). Trimming removed 4 bases from V and 1 base from J, with 11 bases in between. CDR1 is SGHRS and CDR2 is YFSETQ in the germline V gene. This CDR3 contains 14 residues. The CDR3 DNA is TGCGCCAGCAGCCTACGGGGGAGGAACACTGAAGCTTTCTTT. Translated: CASSLRGRNTEAFF. The variable domain in full, with the rest retrieved from reference TRBV5-1 and TRBJ1-1, is KAGVTQTPRYLIKTRGQQVTLSCSPISGHRSVSWYQQTPGQGLQFLFEYFSETQRNKGNFPGRFSGRQFSNSRSEMNVSTLELGDSALYLCASSLRGRNTEAFFGQGTRLTVV.

This clonotype was recorded a few times. In DNA form, the CDR3 reads TGCAGTGCGCCAGCGGGGGGGCCTGTGAATGAGCAGTTCTTC. Amino acids: CSAPAGGPVNEQFF. The chain couples TRBV20-1 to TRBJ2-1; 10 bases are shared with TRBD2. Germline CDR1 DFQATT, CDR2 SNEGSKA (reference sequence). V lost 6 bases to trimming and J lost 7 bases; unmatched junction nucleotides: 9. This CDR3 has 14 amino acids.

The rearrangement uses TRBV7-2 and TRBJ2-3; D assignment may be TRBD1 or TRBD2 (6 bases each). V lost 5 bases, J lost 3 bases, and 18 bases lay in between. Germline V gene sequence: CDR1 SGHTA, CDR2 FQGNSA. The CDR3 consists of 16 residues. Here the CDR3 DNA reads TGTGCCAGCAGCCCCCAGCCAGGGGCGGGGACAGATACGCAGTATTTT. It codes for CASSPQPGAGTDTQYF. The variable domain in full, completed from reference TRBV7-2 and TRBJ2-3, reads GAGVSQSPSNKVTEKGKDVELRCDPISGHTALYWYRQSLGQGLEFLIYFQGNSAPDKSGLPSDRFSAERTGGSVSTLTIQRTQQEDSAVYLCASSPQPGAGTDTQYFGPGTRLTVL.

This clonotype showed up just a few times. The gene calls are TRBV29-1 and TRBJ1-5, with no clear D. The CDR3 extends over 11 amino acids. Germline V gene sequence: CDR1 SQVTM, CDR2 ANQGSEA. Trimming took 8 bases from V and 7 from J, leaving 12 bases between them. As DNA, the CDR3 is TGCAGCCCGCGTCCGGTGCAGCCCCAGCATTTT. Translating gives CSPRPVQPQHF.

A few counts support this clonotype. One end of the junction varies from germline; a read error may be responsible. The rearrangement uses TRBV25-1 and TRBJ1-2; D not resolved. The CDR3 has 14 amino acids. The germline V gene encodes CDR1 MGHDK and CDR2 SYGVNS. The CDR3 spells CVSSAGEVRYGYTF. The CDR3 DNA is TGTGTCAGCAGTGCCGGGGAAGTACGGTATGGCTACACCTTC.

This clonotype was recorded a few times. The DNA for the CDR3 is TGTGCCAGCAGCCAAGGGCCGACTAGTCCGGATGGCTACACCTTC. It translates to CASSQGPTSPDGYTF. The V and J genes are TRBV3-1 and TRBJ1-2, with D hard to call. The CDR3 length is 15 residues. Trimming pared 1 base from V and 6 bases from J, leaving 15 bases between. Germline V gives CDR1 LGHDT, CDR2 YNNKEL (reference sequence).

J is TRBJ1-2 and V is TRBV4-3; 8 nucleotides line up with TRBD1. This CDR3 region has 17 residues. The germline CDR1 and CDR2 sequences are LGHNA and YSLEER. V dropped 0 bases and J dropped 2; count of bases not matched to a gene: 8. CDR3 DNA: TGCGCCAGCAGCCAAGAATCGGACAGGGACGTGAACTATGGCTACACCTTC. Its translation is CASSQESDRDVNYGYTF.